Below are 25 T cell receptor beta chains sequenced from a single sample in a study of blood T cells in healthy people across ages. Next came a second PCR, run for about 6 to 12 cycles, which used a sample-barcoded 5' primer along with a J-beta primer mix. TCRdb ran MiXCR on the 5' RACE reads and lists one entry per CDR3 protein. The sample has 850,000 to 1,000,000 distinct CDR3 sequences; around 48% are singletons. Sample: blood. The receptor set was obtained from a man aged 25 to 40 in good health.

This rearrangement joins TRBV12-3 or TRBV12-4 to TRBJ1-1, with D unclear. The CDR3 extends over 15 amino acids. V lost 3 bases and J 2 bases, leaving 13 bases between the germline ends. The CDR3 sequence is CASSLTGGSNTEAFF. CDR3 nucleotide sequence: TGTGCCAGCAGTTTGACGGGTGGGAGTAACACTGAAGCTTTCTTT.

V gene TRBV20-1 combines with J gene TRBJ2-4; D gene ambiguous. The J call is in doubt because the DNA end fits TRBJ2-7 better. The CDR3 covers 12 residues. Germline CDR1 DFQATT, CDR2 SNEGSKA (reference sequence). CDR3 DNA sequence: TGCAGTGCTAGAGAGTTCGCCTACGAGCAGTACTTC. This codes for CSAREFAYEQYF.

V usage is TRBV27 and J usage is TRBJ1-4; perhaps TRBD1 as D (5 bases). The CDR3 is 14 residues long. With 8 bases removed from V and 5 bases from J, the gap between germline ends came to 15 bases. Germline V CDR1 and CDR2: MNHEY, SMNVEV (reference sequence). The CDR3 protein is CASRPGTLNEKLFF. CDR3 nucleotides: TGTGCCAGCCGTCCTGGGACGCTAAATGAAAAACTGTTTTTT.

In regard to this clonotype: A much more abundant neighbour one base away suggests this may be a read error. The chain has TRBV2 and TRBJ2-3; 7 positions agree with TRBD2. This CDR3 comprises 16 residues. Germline V CDR1 and CDR2: SNHLY, FYNNEI. Written as DNA, the CDR3 is TGTGCCAGCAGTCTCCTCGCTAGCGGCCGCACAGAGACGCAGTATTTT. Protein sequence: CASSLLASGRTETQYF.

The table lists this clonotype with a few counts. The chain is built from TRBV10-3 and TRBJ2-7, with 9 nucleotides matching TRBD1. The junction had 4 bases not matched to a gene; V was cut back by 4 bases and J by 3 bases. The CDR3 loop spans 14 amino acids. Looked up from germline, CDR1 is ENHRY and CDR2 is SYGVKD. The CDR3 loop reads CAISGTGADYEQYF. DNA for the CDR3: TGTGCCATCAGTGGGACAGGGGCTGACTACGAGCAGTACTTC.

This clonotype was picked up a small number of times. This chain uses TRBV25-1 with TRBJ1-2; 7 bases match TRBD1. The germline CDR1 and CDR2 sequences are MGHDK and SYGVNS. There are 12 residues in the CDR3. V gave up 3 bases and J gave up 8 bases; unmatched junction bases: 3. CDR3 nucleotides: TGTGCCAGCAGTGATCAGGGGGAGGGCTACACCTTC. Its protein is CASSDQGEGYTF.

This clonotype was recorded a few times. The rearrangement links TRBV6-5 to TRBJ2-3, with TRBD2 matching over 9 bases. The CDR3 runs to 15 residues. CDR1 and CDR2 from the germline V gene are MNHEY and SVGAGI. Trimming removed 2 bases from V and 8 bases from J; junction bases left unmatched: 8. In DNA, the CDR3 is TGTGCCAGCAGTTACGAACCCGGCGGGGGGGTTACGCAGTATTTT. Its protein product is CASSYEPGGGVTQYF.

The chain links TRBV28 to TRBJ2-1; TRBD2 matches at 9 bases. Trimming took 4 bases from V and 7 from J; bases not matched to a gene: 8. Germline assignment: CDR1 MDHEN and CDR2 SYDVKM. This CDR3 has 15 residues. The CDR3 sequence: CASSSRLAAENEQFF. CDR3 nucleotides: TGTGCCAGCAGTTCGAGACTAGCGGCGGAAAATGAGCAGTTCTTC.

In this sample, this clonotype turned up a few times. The chain combines TRBV9 with TRBJ1-2, with D uncertain. Germline CDR1 reads SGDLS; CDR2 reads YYNGEE. Deletions cut 0 bases from V and 1 base from J, with 7 bases between. This CDR3 spans 14 amino acids. CDR3 in DNA: TGTGCCAGCAGCGTAGGCGACGGTAACTATGGCTACACCTTC. Residues: CASSVGDGNYGYTF.

The chain joins TRBV6-5 to TRBJ2-5, with 8 bases matching TRBD2. This CDR3 comprises 15 residues. The ends lost 0 bases at V and 5 bases at J; junction bases unmatched: 5. The germline V gene has CDR1 MNHEY and CDR2 SVGAGI. The CDR3 region is CASSYSPGGGETQYF. DNA of the CDR3: TGTGCCAGCAGTTACTCTCCGGGCGGGGGGGAGACCCAGTACTTC.

This clonotype was observed many times. The chain carries TRBV12-3 or TRBV12-4 and TRBJ1-6, with a weak D call TRBD1 (6 bases). V lost 6 bases and J lost 0, with 12 bases in between. The CDR3 has 16 amino acids. CDR3 DNA: TGTGCCAGCAGCTCCGGACAGAGCTCCTATAATTCACCCCTCCACTTT. Translating it yields CASSSGQSSYNSPLHF.

This clonotype was observed a few times. The CDR3 DNA is TGCAGCGTTGAGTTAGGGCTCGGCGGGGAGCAGTTCTTC. Its protein is CSVELGLGGEQFF. V is TRBV29-1 and J is TRBJ2-1; TRBD2 might be the D (5 bases). Germline CDR1 reads SQVTM; CDR2 reads ANQGSEA. This CDR3 is 13 amino acids long. The V gene lost 3 bases and the J gene lost 10 bases, with 16 bases spanning the gap.

J is TRBJ2-4 and V is TRBV7-2, with TRBD2 matching over 10 bases. The CDR3 has 17 residues. With V trimmed by 2 bases and J by 0 bases, 4 bases remained unmatched. Germline loops: CDR1 SGHTA, CDR2 FQGNSA. The DNA for the CDR3 is TGTGCCAGCAGCTTACGAGCGGGGGGGTTAGCCAAAAACATTCAGTACTTC. It is translated as CASSLRAGGLAKNIQYF.

The chain employs TRBV11-2 and TRBJ1-4; D is unclear. The CDR3 is 15 residues long. Germline CDR1 is SGHAT and CDR2 is FQNNGV. The V and J ends lost 5 bases and 4 bases respectively, with 14 bases between them. This CDR3 reads CASSPPGPINEKLFF. The CDR3 region has the DNA TGTGCCAGCAGCCCACCGGGTCCTATTAATGAAAAACTGTTTTTT.

This chain links TRBV29-1 with TRBJ2-5; D not certain. CDR1 and CDR2 from the germline V gene are SQVTM and ANQGSEA. This CDR3 spans 11 amino acids. Trimming shortened V by 3 bases and J by 1 base, and 3 bases separated the two germline ends. The CDR3, as DNA: TGCAGCGTTGATACCCAAGAGACCCAGTACTTC. Residues: CSVDTQETQYF.

This clonotype has a handful of counts. V usage is TRBV28 and J usage is TRBJ2-7, with D tentatively TRBD1 (6 bases). V was cut by 4 bases and J by 0 bases, with 13 bases left in between. The CDR3 spans 15 residues. Germline values: CDR1 MDHEN, CDR2 SYDVKM. The CDR3 DNA reads as TGTGCCAGCAGTTCACAGGGCCCACACTCCTACGAGCAGTACTTC. This codes for CASSSQGPHSYEQYF. The variable domain in full, completed from reference TRBV28 and TRBJ2-7, reads DVKVTQSSRYLVKRTGEKVFLECVQDMDHENMFWYRQDPGLGLRLIYFSYDVKMKEKGDIPEGYSVSREKKERFSLILESASTNQTSMYLCASSSQGPHSYEQYFGPGTRLTVT.

The chain uses TRBV15 and TRBJ1-2, with no clear D. This CDR3 is 14 amino acids long. Germline CDR1 is LNHNV and CDR2 is YYDKDF (reference sequence). V lost 1 base to trimming and J lost 1 base, with 7 bases between them. CDR3 nucleotides: TGTGCCACCAGCAGAGGAGGTGGTAACTATGGCTACACCTTC. It translates to CATSRGGGNYGYTF.

The chain recombines TRBV20-1 with TRBJ2-2; 12 nucleotides align to TRBD1. J gave up 5 bases and V 6 bases, and 4 bases lay outside the gene matches. Germline CDR1 and CDR2: DFQATT and SNEGSKA (reference sequence). The CDR3 consists of 14 residues. CDR3 DNA sequence: TGCAGTGCCGGGGACAGGGGGCGGACCGGGGAGCTGTTTTTT. This codes for CSAGDRGRTGELFF.

A word on this clonotype: Compared with germline, one end of the junction differs, possibly owing to a read error. This chain joins TRBV12-3 or TRBV12-4 and TRBJ2-1; TRBD2 aligns across 7 bases. The length of the CDR3 is 14 residues. CDR3: CASSPPLGGNERFF. The CDR3 DNA follows: TGTGCCAGCAGTCCCCCCTTGGGAGGGAATGAGCGGTTCTTC.

This chain uses TRBV29-1 with TRBJ2-3; possibly TRBD1 for D (6 bases). Germline-derived CDR1 and CDR2 are SQVTM and ANQGSEA. CDR3 length equals 14 residues. Trimming cost V 7 bases and J 6 bases, with 20 bases left between them. The CDR3 reads CSGSGGHGLDTQYF. The CDR3 DNA is TGCAGCGGAAGTGGGGGACATGGGTTGGATACGCAGTATTTT.

This chain uses TRBV27 with TRBJ1-1; D perhaps matches TRBD1 (6 bases). Trimming shortened V by 1 base and J by 8 bases, and 11 bases separated the two germline ends. Germline lookup yields CDR1 MNHEY and CDR2 SMNVEV (reference sequence). This CDR3 has 13 amino acids. The CDR3 DNA follows: TGTGCCAGCAGTTTATTGGGGGCGGCCGAAGCTTTCTTT. Protein sequence: CASSLLGAAEAFF.

This clonotype was detected ten times or more. This rearrangement joins TRBV12-3 or TRBV12-4 to TRBJ1-2; 9 nucleotides match TRBD1. The CDR3 is 14 residues long. J lost 4 bases, V lost 6 bases, and 6 bases had no gene match. Here the CDR3 DNA reads TGTGCCAGCAGCTTAACAGGGGGCGTCTATGGCTACACCTTC. Residues: CASSLTGGVYGYTF.

The table lists this clonotype with a few counts. This chain links TRBV10-3 with TRBJ2-5, with 8 bases fitting TRBD1. CDR1 and CDR2 (germline): ENHRY, SYGVKD. The CDR3 totals 16 residues. V was pared by 0 bases and J by 2 bases, with 5 bases of the junction left unmatched. CDR3 bases: TGTGCCATCAGTGAGTCTTCCCGACAGGGGCAAGAGACCCAGTACTTC. It translates to CAISESSRQGQETQYF.

J is TRBJ1-2 and V is TRBV28; 12 bases are shared with TRBD1. The CDR3 has 15 amino acids. V lost 5 bases and J lost 4; bases outside the gene matches: 5. Germline lookup yields CDR1 MDHEN and CDR2 SYDVKM. The CDR3 DNA sequence: TGTGCCAGCAGTATGGGGACAGGGGGCGCCTATGGCTACACCTTC. This encodes CASSMGTGGAYGYTF.

This rearrangement joins TRBV7-9 to TRBJ1-1, with 9 nucleotides matching TRBD1. This CDR3 has 15 amino acids. V lost 5 bases, J lost 1 base, and 5 bases stayed unmatched. From germline, CDR1 is SEHNR and CDR2 FQNEAQ (reference sequence). The CDR3 region has the DNA TGTGCCAGCAGCCGGGGACAGGGTTGGAACACTGAAGCTTTCTTT. This translates into CASSRGQGWNTEAFF.